A single sample gave rise to the 10 T cell receptor beta chains below, sequenced in a study of Graves' ophthalmopathy and Graves' hyperthyroidism. Scientists amplified the TCR beta CDR3 regions from RNA transcripts. A first-round RT-PCR used HTBI primers, followed by a second-round multiplex PCR. Via MiXCR, TCRdb re-called the multiplex PCR reads, giving one row per CDR3 protein. The repertoire includes fewer than 650,000 distinct CDR3 sequences, 20% to 25% of them detected once, and about 6.6% sits in the top ten. The specimen was peripheral blood. These TCRs come from a woman under 30 with stable Graves' hyperthyroidism. Some clones in this sample may be carry-over from other donors' samples.

This clonotype was counted at least ten times. The DNA for the CDR3 is TGTGCCAGCAGCCCCGGGACAGAATTATACGAGCAGTACTTC. It translates to CASSPGTELYEQYF. The J gene is TRBJ2-7, the V gene TRBV6-5, with 7 bases lining up with TRBD1. Germline values: CDR1 MNHEY, CDR2 SVGAGI. The CDR3 has 14 residues. Trimming removed 6 bases from V and 4 bases from J; junction bases left unmatched: 9.

This clonotype was observed many times. The chain couples TRBV19 to TRBJ1-6; D is unclear. The CDR3 consists of 13 residues. CDR1 and CDR2 (germline): LNHDA, SQIVND (reference sequence). V was pared by 9 bases and J by 10 bases, with 16 bases between. CDR3 residues: CASHSARGSPLHF. CDR3 sequence (DNA): TGTGCCAGCCACAGCGCCCGAGGATCACCCCTCCACTTT.

In its sample, this clonotype was seen many times. The chain employs TRBV12-3 or TRBV12-4 and TRBJ1-1; 9 bases line up with TRBD1. V lost 6 bases, J lost 0 bases, and 11 bases stayed unmatched. The CDR3 is 17 residues long. CDR3 amino acids: CASSAVAWTGVNTEAFF. The CDR3 DNA reads TGTGCCAGCAGCGCCGTTGCGTGGACAGGGGTGAACACTGAAGCTTTCTTT.

To note about this clonotype: Possible read error: a much larger clone is one base away. The chain has TRBV12-3 or TRBV12-4 and TRBJ1-5; D not resolved. The CDR3 has 15 amino acids. CDR3 nucleotide sequence: TGTGCCAACAGTGGCTGGAATTTTAGCAATCAGCCCCAGCATTTT. Its protein product is CANSGWNFSNQPQHF.

This clonotype was counted many times. V usage is TRBV7-9 and J usage is TRBJ2-5, with D tentatively TRBD2 (5 bases). Trimming cost V 5 bases and J 5 bases, with 12 bases left between them. The CDR3 totals 13 residues. Germline V CDR1 and CDR2: SEHNR, FQNEAQ (reference sequence). CDR3 residues: CASSPPGMETQYF. The CDR3 bases are TGTGCCAGCAGCCCCCCGGGGATGGAGACCCAGTACTTC. Full variable domain (rest looked up from reference TRBV7-9 and TRBJ2-5): DTGVSQNPRHKITKRGQNVTFRCDPISEHNRLYWYRQTLGQGPEFLTYFQNEAQLEKSRLLSDRFSAERPKGSFSTLEIQRTEQGDSAMYLCASSPPGMETQYFGPGTRLLVL.

This clonotype has just one count. The chain recombines TRBV6-1 with TRBJ2-7; 7 nucleotides line up with TRBD1. Germline CDR1 reads MNHNS; CDR2 reads SASEGT. The CDR3 has 15 amino acids. The V segment lost 7 bases and the J segment 2 bases; nucleotides outside the gene matches: 11. As DNA, the CDR3 is TGTGCCAGCACTCCGACAGGGAATTTCCCCTACGAGCAGTACTTC. Its protein product is CASTPTGNFPYEQYF.

The gene calls are TRBV30 and TRBJ2-5; TRBD1 matches at 11 bases. J gave up 5 bases and V 8 bases, and 7 bases lay outside the gene matches. CDR1 GTSNPN and CDR2 SVGIG come from the germline V gene (reference sequence). This CDR3 has 13 residues. The CDR3 DNA follows: TGTGCCGGCGGACAGGGGGCTGGGGAGACCCAGTACTTC. It yields the protein CAGGQGAGETQYF.

This clonotype showed up just a few times. A much larger clone differs by one base, so this may be a read error. The chain combines TRBV20-1 with TRBJ1-2; D may be TRBD1 (6 bases). Looked up from germline, CDR1 is DFQATT and CDR2 is SNEGSKA (reference sequence). The CDR3 covers 16 residues. V was pared by 0 bases and J by 4 bases, with 18 bases between. The CDR3, as DNA: TGCAGTGCTAGAGATCGAGGGGCAGGGGCTGTCTATGGCTACACCTTC. This translates into CSARDRGAGAVYGYTF.

This clonotype was detected only a few times. The chain uses TRBV4-1 and TRBJ1-3; D is unclear. This CDR3 is built from 15 residues. Trimming left V 0 bases short and J 0 bases short, with 6 bases between. Germline loops: CDR1 MGHRA, CDR2 YSYEKL. As DNA, the CDR3 is TGCGCCAGCAGCCAAGAACAGAGCTCTGGAAACACCATATATTTT. Its protein is CASSQEQSSGNTIYF.

The chain recombines TRBV7-9 with TRBJ1-1; 7 bases match TRBD1. The germline gives CDR1 SEHNR, CDR2 FQNEAQ (reference sequence). After removal of 4 bases from V and 1 base from J, the junction contained 6 bases not matched to a gene. The CDR3 totals 15 residues. CDR3 sequence reads: CASSSRDSPNTEAFF. The CDR3 DNA sequence: TGTGCCAGCAGCTCCAGGGACAGCCCGAACACTGAAGCTTTCTTT.